The present entry profiles one T cell receptor beta chain with its context. The target antigen is unknown. Sample treatment: around 19 received Ad26.COV2.S at low or high dose, single or two shots; roughly 5 received placebo; per-sample allocation not given. Collection of samples fell on day 63 after the first vaccine or placebo injection. This CDR3 has 15 residues. Trimming took 1 base from V and 4 from J, leaving 11 bases between them. Germline V gene lookup returns CDR1 GTSNPN and CDR2 SVGIG (reference sequence). Profiled with immunoSEQ multiplex PCR; TCRdb holds only in-frame clones, not every one. Of hundreds of thousands of clones listed, roughly nine tenths are singletons. This specimen comes from a study of Ad26.COV2.S vaccination and SARS-CoV-2 variants. At the level of the study: The authors gave Ad26.COV2.S intramuscularly, either once or twice 56 days apart.

Findings and limits, study-wide: Comparability of non-spike TCR breadth was observed across vaccine and placebo recipients. Substantial breadth was reported for post-vaccination spike-specific CD8+ and CD4+ T cells.

This sequence joins TRBV30 and TRBJ1-6; D ambiguous. The sequence came from a person between 18 and 65 years old who received the Ad26.COV2.S COVID-19 vaccine or a placebo. The specimen was peripheral blood, collected in a trial of Ad26.COV2.S vaccine versus placebo. The CDR3 spells CAWSGRTRYNSPLHF. The DNA for the CDR3 is TGTGCCTGGAGTGGGAGGACTCGATATAATTCACCCCTCCACTTT. The complete variable domain, with remaining parts taken from reference TRBV30 and TRBJ1-6, reads SQTIHQWPATLVQPVGSPLSLECTVEGTSNPNLYWYRQAAGRGLQLLFYSVGIGQISSEVPQNLSASRPQDRQFILSSKKLLLSDSGFYLCAWSGRTRYNSPLHFGNGTRLTVT.